These 32 T cell receptor beta chains originate from one sample sequenced in a study of cytomegalovirus exposure and HLA in healthy donors. The PCR contained 60 Vbeta and 13 Jbeta primers. Clones were read by immunoSEQ multiplex PCR, and TCRdb kept only the in-frame ones, dropping some. The sample comprises 95,000 to 150,000 clones, over 65% of which are singletons, and 6.5% to 9.5% rests with the top ten. Sequencing input: PBMCs. These receptors were collected from a woman aged 40 to 49 in good health and CMV-seropositive.

The genes are TRBV9 and TRBJ2-3; 8 bases are shared with TRBD2. The CDR3 has 16 residues. Germline V gene data show CDR1 as SGDLS and CDR2 as YYNGEE. V was pared by 0 bases and J by 0 bases, with 3 bases of the junction left unmatched. The CDR3 DNA is TGTGCCAGCAGCGTAGCCGGGGGGGCTAGCACAGATACGCAGTATTTT. It is translated as CASSVAGGASTDTQYF.

The rearrangement joins TRBV7-8 to TRBJ2-1, with 11 nucleotides matching TRBD2. The CDR3 extends over 16 amino acids. CDR1 is SGHVS, CDR2 FQNEAQ, per germline. The trim removed 5 bases at V and 5 bases at J, leaving 8 bases unmatched. The CDR3 DNA reads as TGTGCCAGCAGCCCCTCTAGCGGGGGGTTCCACAATGAGCAGTTCTTC. Its translation: CASSPSSGGFHNEQFF.

This chain joins TRBV19 and TRBJ1-2; TRBD1 agrees at 7 bases. V shed 10 bases, J shed 3 bases, and the junction held 8 bases outside the gene matches. Germline V gene sequence: CDR1 LNHDA, CDR2 SQIVND (reference sequence). The CDR3 length is 13 residues. This CDR3 is CATNRGWDYGYTF. CDR3 nucleotide sequence: TGTGCCACTAACAGGGGATGGGACTATGGCTACACCTTC.

The rearrangement uses TRBV10-1 and TRBJ1-1, with D unresolved. The germline CDR1 and CDR2 sequences are WNHNN and SYGVQD (reference sequence). The V and J ends lost 3 bases and 4 bases respectively, with 9 bases between them. The CDR3 extends over 13 amino acids. In nucleotides, the CDR3 is TGCGCCAGCAGTGAATCAGGATCCACTGAAGCTTTCTTT. This encodes CASSESGSTEAFF.

The chain couples TRBV6-4 to TRBJ2-1, with 10 bases that match TRBD1. Germline lookup yields CDR1 MRHNA and CDR2 SNTAGT. The CDR3 is made up of 15 amino acids. The V and J ends lost 2 bases and 4 bases, in that order; junction bases with no gene match: 2. In DNA form, the CDR3 reads TGTGCCAGCAGTGACGGACAGGGGGAGTACAATGAGCAGTTCTTC. Its translation is CASSDGQGEYNEQFF.

The chain has TRBV7-2 and TRBJ2-5; D may be TRBD1 (6 bases). The CDR3 covers 13 residues. V lost 5 bases and J lost 2, with 9 bases in between. The germline gives CDR1 SGHTA, CDR2 FQGNSA. The CDR3 spells CASSRQAQETQYF. CDR3 sequence (DNA): TGTGCCAGCAGCCGACAGGCGCAAGAGACCCAGTACTTC. Variable domain in full (rest from reference TRBV7-2 and TRBJ2-5): GAGVSQSPSNKVTEKGKDVELRCDPISGHTALYWYRQSLGQGLEFLIYFQGNSAPDKSGLPSDRFSAERTGGSVSTLTIQRTQQEDSAVYLCASSRQAQETQYFGPGTRLLVL.

The gene calls are TRBV9 and TRBJ2-3, with a possible D match to TRBD1 (5 bases). From germline, CDR1 is SGDLS and CDR2 YYNGEE. The CDR3 has 13 residues. V gave up 4 bases and J gave up 4 bases, with 10 bases separating them. CDR3 residues: CASSREGADTQYF. As DNA, the CDR3 is TGTGCCAGCAGCAGAGAAGGGGCAGATACGCAGTATTTT.

V usage is TRBV9 and J usage is TRBJ2-7; TRBD1 is a possible D gene (7 bases). V was shortened by 0 bases and J by 6 bases, with 19 bases between the two germline ends. Germline CDR1 is SGDLS and CDR2 is YYNGEE. This CDR3 is built from 16 residues. CDR3 in amino acids: CASSVEGAGLMGEQYF. The DNA of the CDR3 is TGTGCCAGCAGCGTAGAGGGGGCGGGATTAATGGGCGAGCAGTACTTC. Based on the CDR3 plus reference TRBV9 and TRBJ2-7, the full variable domain is DSGVTQTPKHLITATGQRVTLRCSPRSGDLSVYWYQQSLDQGLQFLIQYYNGEERAKGNILERFSAQQFPDLHSELNLSSLELGDSALYFCASSVEGAGLMGEQYFGPGTRLTVT.

The genes are TRBV30 and TRBJ2-2; 7 positions agree with TRBD1. Germline CDR1 and CDR2: GTSNPN and SVGIG (reference sequence). This CDR3 comprises 16 residues. Trimming at V came to 3 bases and at J to 2 bases, leaving 9 bases not matched to a gene. CDR3 nucleotides: TGTGCCTGGAGCCCACAGGGACAGTTTAACACCGGGGAGCTGTTTTTT. Protein product: CAWSPQGQFNTGELFF.

This sequence joins TRBV10-3 and TRBJ2-3, with 8 bases that match TRBD1. V lost 0 bases to trimming and J lost 4 bases; unmatched junction nucleotides: 0. This CDR3 contains 14 residues. Germline V gene data show CDR1 as ENHRY and CDR2 as SYGVKD. DNA of the CDR3: TGTGCCATCAGTGAGTCGACAGGGGCAGATACGCAGTATTTT. Residues: CAISESTGADTQYF.

This clone occurred once. The genes are TRBV30 and TRBJ1-2; a possible D gene is TRBD1 (5 bases). Germline V gene data show CDR1 as GTSNPN and CDR2 as SVGIG (reference sequence). V gave up 3 bases and J gave up 8 bases, with 10 bases separating them. The length of the CDR3 is 11 residues. The CDR3, as DNA: TGTGCCTGGAGAGGGGTTTTGGGCTACACCTTC. Translating gives CAWRGVLGYTF.

As regards this clone: Distinct nucleotide sequences in the sample also encode this CDR3. This sequence joins TRBV5-6 and TRBJ1-1; D remains ambiguous. This CDR3 comprises 14 residues. Between the trimmed V and J ends, which lost 0 bases and 0 bases, there was a span of 6 bases. Per the germline V gene, CDR1 is SGHDT and CDR2 is YYEEEE. The CDR3: CASSLGLLNTEAFF. Here the CDR3 DNA reads TGTGCCAGCAGCTTGGGACTCCTGAACACTGAAGCTTTCTTT.

The chain uses TRBV19 and TRBJ1-5; D not resolved. Germline V gene lookup returns CDR1 LNHDA and CDR2 SQIVND (reference sequence). Trimming removed 3 bases at V and 6 bases at J, with 6 bases between. The CDR3 totals 12 residues. The CDR3 loop reads CASSMTSQPQHF. CDR3 DNA sequence: TGTGCCAGTAGTATGACAAGTCAGCCCCAGCATTTT.

This clone has only a few counts. The V and J genes are TRBV10-1 and TRBJ2-1; TRBD2 agrees at 8 bases. With 7 bases clipped from V and 7 bases from J, the junction kept 9 bases outside the gene matches. Germline loops: CDR1 WNHNN, CDR2 SYGVQD (reference sequence). CDR3 length: 14 amino acids. The CDR3 DNA reads TGCGCCAGCAACAGCGGGGGCCGGGGAAATGAGCAGTTCTTC. This translates into CASNSGGRGNEQFF.

The V and J genes are TRBV28 and TRBJ1-1; 8 nucleotides agree with TRBD1. With V trimmed by 2 bases and J by 10 bases, 3 bases remained unmatched. The CDR3 extends over 12 amino acids. Germline CDR1 MDHEN, CDR2 SYDVKM. The CDR3 DNA reads as TGTGCCAGCAGTTTACCCGGACAGGGAGCTTTCTTT. This encodes CASSLPGQGAFF. Full variable domain (outside the CDR3, taken from reference TRBV28 and TRBJ1-1): DVKVTQSSRYLVKRTGEKVFLECVQDMDHENMFWYRQDPGLGLRLIYFSYDVKMKEKGDIPEGYSVSREKKERFSLILESASTNQTSMYLCASSLPGQGAFFGQGTRLTVV.

Worth noting for this clone: Additional DNA sequences in this sample encode the identical CDR3. This rearrangement joins TRBV5-4 to TRBJ2-5; 12 nucleotides match TRBD1. The ends lost 0 bases at V and 5 bases at J; junction bases unmatched: 2. The CDR3 sequence is 15 residues long. The germline CDR1 and CDR2 sequences are SGHNT and YYREEE (reference sequence). CDR3 amino acids: CASSLGDRGRETQYF. The DNA for the CDR3 is TGTGCCAGCAGCTTGGGGGACAGGGGGCGGGAGACCCAGTACTTC.

This sequence joins TRBV5-1 and TRBJ2-1; no firm D call. CDR1 is SGHRS, CDR2 YFSETQ, per germline. The V end lost 0 bases, the J end lost 7 bases, and 11 bases lay between the germline ends. This CDR3 contains 14 residues. CDR3 sequence reads: CASSLGTDQNEQFF. The CDR3 coding sequence is TGCGCCAGCAGCTTGGGTACAGACCAAAATGAGCAGTTCTTC.

This chain connects TRBV7-3 to TRBJ1-1; tentative D call: TRBD1 (6 bases). CDR1 is SGHTA, CDR2 FQGTGA, per germline. V gave up 5 bases and J gave up 3 bases, with 16 bases separating them. The CDR3 runs 15 residues. In DNA form, the CDR3 reads TGTGCCAGCAGCCCTGGGGGCTGGCCCGACACTGAAGCTTTCTTT. This translates into CASSPGGWPDTEAFF.

The chain is built from TRBV6-5 and TRBJ2-1; a weak D match, TRBD1 (5 bases). V dropped 6 bases and J dropped 4 bases, with 10 bases sitting between them. Germline V gives CDR1 MNHEY, CDR2 SVGAGI. The CDR3 covers 13 residues. CDR3 sequence: CASRIQGYNEQFF. The CDR3, as DNA: TGTGCCAGCAGAATTCAGGGATACAATGAGCAGTTCTTC.

The table lists this clone with a few counts. This rearrangement joins TRBV7-8 to TRBJ1-6; D perhaps matches TRBD1 (6 bases). Deletions cut 0 bases from V and 7 bases from J, with 13 bases between. Germline V gives CDR1 SGHVS, CDR2 FQNEAQ. The CDR3 extends over 16 amino acids. The CDR3 loop reads CASSLASGQQNSPLHF. The CDR3 nucleotides read TGTGCCAGCAGCTTAGCATCAGGACAGCAGAATTCACCCCTCCACTTT. Full variable domain (rest looked up from reference TRBV7-8 and TRBJ1-6): GAGVSQSPRYKVAKRGQDVALRCDPISGHVSLFWYQQALGQGPEFLTYFQNEAQLDKSGLPSDRFFAERPEGSVSTLKIQRTQQEDSAVYLCASSLASGQQNSPLHFGNGTRLTVT.

V gene TRBV2 combines with J gene TRBJ2-1; a possible D gene is TRBD2 (6 bases). Trimming removed 7 bases from V and 2 bases from J, with 9 bases in between. The CDR3 has 13 amino acids. CDR1 is SNHLY, CDR2 FYNNEI, per germline. The CDR3 region has the DNA TGTGCCAGCAATCCTAGCGCCTACAATGAGCAGTTCTTC. Its translation: CASNPSAYNEQFF.

This chain uses TRBV16 with TRBJ1-3, with D uncertain. Germline assignment: CDR1 KGHSY and CDR2 FQNENV. The V end lost 0 bases, the J end lost 0 bases, and 3 bases lay between the germline ends. The CDR3 is made up of 14 amino acids. CDR3 sequence (DNA): TGTGCCAGCAGCCAATCACTCTCTGGAAACACCATATATTTT. Its translation is CASSQSLSGNTIYF.

V gene TRBV9 combines with J gene TRBJ1-4; 9 bases match TRBD1. In germline, CDR1 is SGDLS, CDR2 YYNGEE. This CDR3 region has 16 residues. J lost 8 bases, V lost 0 bases, and 8 bases had no gene match. CDR3 nucleotides: TGTGCCAGCAGCGTAGGGGGCTCCGGGACAGGGGAAAAACTGTTTTTT. Its protein product is CASSVGGSGTGEKLFF.

In this sample, this clone turned up once. CDR3: CASSLEGQGDGYTF. The DNA of the CDR3 is TGTGCCAGCAGCTTAGAGGGACAGGGGGATGGCTACACCTTC. The chain links TRBV7-9 to TRBJ1-2, with 11 positions matching TRBD1. J lost 6 bases, V lost 1 base, and 1 base had no gene match. CDR1 is SEHNR, CDR2 FQNEAQ, per germline (reference sequence). The CDR3 contains 14 residues.

The gene calls are TRBV6-6 and TRBJ2-7, with TRBD1 matching 10 bases. Germline-derived CDR1 and CDR2 are MNHNY and SVGAGI (reference sequence). V was clipped by 5 bases and J by 4 bases; unmatched bases: 5. CDR3 size: 14 residues. The CDR3: CASSRPGQGYEQYF. CDR3 nucleotide sequence: TGTGCCAGCAGTCGGCCGGGACAGGGGTACGAGCAGTACTTC.

The table lists this clone with a few counts. J is TRBJ2-1 and V is TRBV15; 10 positions match TRBD1. The trim removed 0 bases at V and 7 bases at J, leaving 6 bases unmatched. CDR1 and CDR2 from the germline V gene are LNHNV and YYDKDF (reference sequence). This CDR3 is built from 16 residues. The CDR3 here is CATSRDIGTGANEQFF. The CDR3 coding sequence is TGTGCCACCAGCAGAGATATAGGGACAGGGGCGAATGAGCAGTTCTTC.

The CDR3 bases are TGTGCCAGCAGCCTACTAGCGGGGGGCTCCTACAATGAGCAGTTCTTC. Protein: CASSLLAGGSYNEQFF. V is TRBV5-6 and J is TRBJ2-1, with 12 nucleotides matching TRBD2. CDR1 SGHDT and CDR2 YYEEEE come from the germline V gene. CDR3 length: 16 amino acids. Losses at the gene ends were 4 bases for V and 0 bases for J; bases not matched to a gene: 2.

The genes are TRBV5-6 and TRBJ2-7; TRBD1 matches at 7 bases. The ends lost 5 bases at V and 3 bases at J; junction bases unmatched: 11. Germline loops: CDR1 SGHDT, CDR2 YYEEEE. CDR3 length: 15 amino acids. The CDR3 coding sequence is TGTGCCAGCAGTTGGGGTGACAGGGCGTTCTACGAGCAGTACTTC. Translating it yields CASSWGDRAFYEQYF.

This clone appeared a few times. The gene calls are TRBV2 and TRBJ2-1, with 13 bases matching TRBD2. Germline loops: CDR1 SNHLY, CDR2 FYNNEI. Germline trimming cut 6 bases from V and 9 bases from J; bases unmatched to any gene: 11. The CDR3 is 16 amino acids. CDR3 loop: CASSGRLAGGLGEQFF. For the CDR3, the DNA is TGTGCCAGCAGCGGCCGACTAGCGGGAGGCCTGGGTGAGCAGTTCTTC.

This clone has more than one count but fewer than ten. The chain couples TRBV4-1 to TRBJ2-7; tentative D call: TRBD2 (6 bases). The length of the CDR3 is 13 residues. CDR1 and CDR2 from the germline V gene are MGHRA and YSYEKL. Between the trimmed V and J ends, which lost 3 bases and 6 bases, there was a span of 12 bases. CDR3 loop: CASSQALATEQYF. CDR3 sequence (DNA): TGCGCCAGCAGCCAGGCCCTAGCGACCGAGCAGTACTTC.

The chain recombines TRBV2 with TRBJ1-1; D unresolved. V gave up 3 bases and J gave up 0 bases, with 8 bases separating them. The CDR3 sequence is 14 residues long. In germline, CDR1 is SNHLY, CDR2 FYNNEI. In nucleotides, the CDR3 is TGTGCCAGCAGTGAGTACGGGATGAACACTGAAGCTTTCTTT. Protein sequence: CASSEYGMNTEAFF.

This clone was picked up a small number of times. The chain is built from TRBV29-1 and TRBJ2-5, with TRBD1 matching over 8 bases. The trim removed 6 bases at V and 0 bases at J, leaving 3 bases unmatched. CDR1 and CDR2 (germline): SQVTM, ANQGSEA. CDR3 length: 13 amino acids. For the CDR3, the DNA is TGCAGCGTCCAACAGGGGGACCAAGAGACCCAGTACTTC. Its translation is CSVQQGDQETQYF. Combining the CDR3 with reference TRBV29-1 and TRBJ2-5 gives the whole variable domain SAVISQKPSRDICQRGTSLTIQCQVDSQVTMMFWYRQQPGQSLTLIATANQGSEATYESGFVIDKFPISRPNLTFSTLTVSNMSPEDSSIYLCSVQQGDQETQYFGPGTRLLVL.